The 24 T cell receptor beta chains in this list originate from one sample, sequenced in a study of naive CD8 T cells in extremely preterm neonates. TCRdb keeps only in-frame clones here, not all; method: immunoSEQ multiplex PCR. There are 6,000 to 10,000 clones in the sample; 95% to 98% occur only once, and 2.8% lies in the top ten. Sequencing input: naive CD8+ T cells from blood. Source of these receptors: a human donor in good health.

This clone was seen once. The chain employs TRBV12-5 and TRBJ1-2; tentative D call: TRBD1 (6 bases). There are 15 residues in the CDR3. Germline CDR1 LGHNT, CDR2 FRNRAP. V lost 1 base and J 4 bases, leaving 13 bases between the germline ends. This chain's CDR3 is CASGLAGQLGYGYTF. DNA of the CDR3: TGTGCTAGTGGTTTGGCGGGACAACTAGGCTATGGCTACACCTTC.

The CDR3 DNA follows: TGTGCCAGCAGACCCACCGGGGGTGAGAACACTGAAGCTTTCTTT. Amino acids: CASRPTGGENTEAFF. The chain is built from TRBV25-1 and TRBJ1-1, with TRBD1 as a possible D gene (5 bases). Trimming cost V 6 bases and J 1 base, with 15 bases left between them. Per the germline V gene, CDR1 is MGHDK and CDR2 is SYGVNS. The CDR3 extends over 15 amino acids.

V usage is TRBV7-9 and J usage is TRBJ2-7; D not resolved. V was trimmed by 4 bases and J by 7 bases, leaving 11 bases between them. Germline CDR1 SEHNR, CDR2 FQNEAQ (reference sequence). The CDR3 is 12 residues long. The CDR3 DNA follows: TGTGCCAGCAGCTGGCCCAATGGGGAGCAGTACGTC. It encodes CASSWPNGEQYV.

J is TRBJ2-7 and V is TRBV11-2; 7 positions agree with TRBD2. V gave up 4 bases and J gave up 2 bases; unmatched junction bases: 11. The CDR3 length is 16 residues. The germline gives CDR1 SGHAT, CDR2 FQNNGV. The CDR3 is CASSSTGGGATYEQYF. As DNA, the CDR3 is TGTGCCAGCAGCTCGACGGGAGGCGGGGCAACCTACGAGCAGTACTTC.

V gene TRBV7-6 combines with J gene TRBJ2-3, with TRBD1 matching 11 bases. The CDR3 is 16 residues long. Germline loops: CDR1 SGHVS, CDR2 FNYEAQ. V was clipped by 4 bases and J by 5 bases; unmatched bases: 8. The DNA for the CDR3 is TGTGCCAGCAGCTCAGAGGACAGGGGGCCGATAGATACGCAGTATTTT. Amino acid sequence: CASSSEDRGPIDTQYF.

This chain uses TRBV5-5 with TRBJ2-5, with TRBD1 as a possible D gene (5 bases). Per the germline V gene, CDR1 is SGHKS and CDR2 is YYEKEE (reference sequence). The CDR3 consists of 18 residues. The V end was cut by 2 bases, the J end by 0 bases, with 20 bases between. CDR3 coding DNA: TGTGCCAGCAGCTTAGACGAAGCACCCGACAGAAACCAAGAGACCCAGTACTTC. Its translation: CASSLDEAPDRNQETQYF.

This chain uses TRBV19 with TRBJ2-7, with a weak D call TRBD1 (5 bases). Germline CDR1 and CDR2: LNHDA and SQIVND (reference sequence). CDR3 size: 15 residues. V shed 3 bases and J shed 1 base, with 13 bases lying between them. For the CDR3, the DNA is TGTGCCAGTAGTATTCGCAGGGCTGATTCCTACGAGCAGTACGTC. This encodes CASSIRRADSYEQYV.

The chain combines TRBV2 with TRBJ1-2, with TRBD1 matching 9 bases. Germline values: CDR1 SNHLY, CDR2 FYNNEI. V dropped 7 bases and J dropped 5; count of bases not matched to a gene: 8. The length of the CDR3 is 14 residues. The CDR3: CASTETGGWYGYTF. The CDR3 bases are TGTGCCAGCACCGAGACAGGGGGATGGTATGGCTACACCTTC.

The V call is TRBV27, the J call TRBJ2-4; 10 bases agree with TRBD2. The junction had 17 bases not matched to a gene; V was cut back by 5 bases and J by 1 base. Germline V lookup: CDR1 MNHEY, CDR2 SMNVEV (reference sequence). The CDR3 runs 20 residues. This chain's CDR3 is CASSPPPGIAGGLAKNIQYF. CDR3 bases: TGTGCCAGCAGTCCACCCCCCGGGATAGCGGGGGGTCTGGCCAAAAACATTCAGTACTTC.

The chain recombines TRBV7-3 with TRBJ2-1; a possible D gene is TRBD1 (6 bases). V shed 5 bases and J shed 3 bases, with 17 bases lying between them. The germline V gene encodes CDR1 SGHTA and CDR2 FQGTGA. This CDR3 is 16 amino acids long. In nucleotides, the CDR3 is TGTGCCAGCAGCCTTCTCGGGACACCTTACTACAATGAGCAGTTCTTC. Encoded protein: CASSLLGTPYYNEQFF.

J is TRBJ1-1 and V is TRBV29-1; no clear D. Germline V gives CDR1 SQVTM, CDR2 ANQGSEA. The CDR3 consists of 15 residues. V was pared by 5 bases and J by 1 base, with 17 bases between. DNA of the CDR3: TGCAGCGTTCTGTTGACCAAATGGGCGAACACTGAAGCTTTCTTT. It encodes CSVLLTKWANTEAFF.

CDR3 nucleotides: TGTGCCAGCAGTGGAACCGACAGGGGAAATTCACCCCTCCACTTT. Translating gives CASSGTDRGNSPLHF. The rearrangement links TRBV6-5 to TRBJ1-6; 8 bases are a match to TRBD1. Looked up from germline, CDR1 is MNHEY and CDR2 is SVGAGI. Trimming removed 5 bases from V and 7 bases from J; junction bases left unmatched: 7. The CDR3 covers 15 residues.

The V call is TRBV25-1, the J call TRBJ1-2; D gene uncertain. Germline CDR1 MGHDK, CDR2 SYGVNS. The ends were cut back, 0 bases at V and 8 bases at J, with 7 bases in the middle. The CDR3 extends over 12 amino acids. CDR3 nucleotides: TGTGCCAGCAGTGAATATAGTAGAGGCTACACCTTC. Protein: CASSEYSRGYTF.

The chain uses TRBV7-2 and TRBJ2-5; 11 bases are a match to TRBD2. The trim removed 2 bases at V and 5 bases at J, leaving 7 bases unmatched. The CDR3 sequence is 16 residues long. CDR1 is SGHTA, CDR2 FQGNSA, per germline. CDR3 DNA sequence: TGTGCCAGCAGCTTATTCGCTAGCGGGAGGACGGAGACCCAGTACTTC. Translating it yields CASSLFASGRTETQYF.

This clone was recorded only once. The V and J genes are TRBV5-6 and TRBJ2-7; 9 positions match TRBD2. The CDR3 spans 16 residues. V was clipped by 4 bases and J by 2 bases; unmatched bases: 10. From germline, CDR1 is SGHDT and CDR2 YYEEEE. The CDR3 sequence is CASSALRSGGAYEQYF. CDR3 nucleotides: TGTGCCAGCAGCGCCCTGCGTAGCGGGGGAGCCTACGAGCAGTACTTC. The variable domain in full, completed from reference TRBV5-6 and TRBJ2-7, reads DAGVTQSPTHLIKTRGQQVTLRCSPKSGHDTVSWYQQALGQGPQFIFQYYEEEERQRGNFPDRFSGHQFPNYSSELNVNALLLGDSALYLCASSALRSGGAYEQYFGPGTRLTVT.

The J gene is TRBJ1-1, the V gene TRBV19; 8 bases align to TRBD1. This CDR3 is built from 17 residues. In germline, CDR1 is LNHDA, CDR2 SQIVND (reference sequence). V was pared by 4 bases and J by 3 bases, with 13 bases of the junction left unmatched. The CDR3 DNA follows: TGTGCCAGTAGTAGTAACAGGGGGTTTAATGTGGACACTGAAGCTTTCTTT. Protein product: CASSSNRGFNVDTEAFF. Full variable domain (missing parts from reference TRBV19 and TRBJ1-1): DGGITQSPKYLFRKEGQNVTLSCEQNLNHDAMYWYRQDPGQGLRLIYYSQIVNDFQKGDIAEGYSVSREKKESFPLTVTSAQKNPTAFYLCASSSNRGFNVDTEAFFGQGTRLTVV.

The V and J genes are TRBV11-3 and TRBJ1-4; D is perhaps TRBD1 (5 bases). The V gene lost 4 bases and the J gene lost 8 bases, with 20 bases spanning the gap. The CDR3 loop spans 16 amino acids. Per germline, CDR1 SGHNT and CDR2 YENEEA. In nucleotides, the CDR3 is TGTGCCAGCAGCTCCCGATCTGGGGGGATTGACGAAAAACTGTTTTTT. This gives the protein CASSSRSGGIDEKLFF.

The rearrangement uses TRBV4-1 and TRBJ2-7, with 10 bases identical to TRBD2. This CDR3 contains 15 residues. The V segment lost 3 bases and the J segment 1 base; nucleotides outside the gene matches: 3. Germline CDR1 and CDR2: MGHRA and YSYEKL. The CDR3, as DNA: TGCGCCAGCAGCCACCGGACTAGCGGTTCCTACGAGCAGTACTTC. Amino acids: CASSHRTSGSYEQYF.

This rearrangement joins TRBV5-1 to TRBJ2-1, with TRBD2 matching over 7 bases. V gave up 0 bases and J gave up 8 bases; unmatched junction bases: 11. Germline V CDR1 and CDR2: SGHRS, YFSETQ. The CDR3 consists of 16 residues. For the CDR3, the DNA is TGCGCCAGCAGCTTGGCCTTGCGGGAGTTTATAGATGAGCAGTTCTTC. It translates to CASSLALREFIDEQFF.

The J gene is TRBJ2-1, the V gene TRBV30; TRBD2 might be the D (6 bases). The CDR3 is 14 amino acids. The V end lost 6 bases, the J end lost 9 bases, and 21 bases lay between the germline ends. Germline CDR1 reads GTSNPN; CDR2 reads SVGIG (reference sequence). CDR3 in amino acids: CACFRTGEDREQFF. DNA for the CDR3: TGTGCCTGCTTTCGAACGGGAGAGGATCGTGAGCAGTTCTTC.

The chain combines TRBV28 with TRBJ1-5; D is unclear. V lost 6 bases and J lost 5, with 17 bases in between. This CDR3 region has 15 residues. The V gene's germline CDR1 is MDHEN and CDR2 SYDVKM. CDR3 nucleotides: TGTGCCAGCAGCCGCGACACCACGGGGTATCAGCCCCAGCATTTT. Its protein product is CASSRDTTGYQPQHF.

This chain uses TRBV6-5 with TRBJ2-5; the D gene is possibly TRBD1 (5 bases). V lost 0 bases, J lost 5 bases, and 13 bases lay in between. This CDR3 contains 15 residues. Germline V gene sequence: CDR1 MNHEY, CDR2 SVGAGI. The CDR3 DNA follows: TGTGCCAGCAGTTACTCTCCCAGGGTAAGGGAGACCCAGTACTTC. Its protein product is CASSYSPRVRETQYF.

The gene calls are TRBV11-2 and TRBJ2-1; TRBD2 matches 10 bases. The J segment lost 3 bases and the V segment lost 3 bases, leaving 5 bases of the junction unmatched. The CDR3 runs to 16 residues. Germline loops: CDR1 SGHAT, CDR2 FQNNGV. The CDR3 DNA reads as TGTGCCAGCAGCTTCTTCGGACTAGCGGACTACAATGAGCAGTTCTTC. It translates to CASSFFGLADYNEQFF.

The chain uses TRBV7-9 and TRBJ1-1; D possibly corresponds to TRBD1 (5 bases). The V end was cut by 2 bases, the J end by 9 bases, with 16 bases between. The CDR3 runs 14 residues. Germline-derived CDR1 and CDR2 are SEHNR and FQNEAQ (reference sequence). Written as DNA, the CDR3 is TGTGCCAGCAGCTTACCGCAGATGGGGACTAAAGCTTTCTTT. Translation gives CASSLPQMGTKAFF.